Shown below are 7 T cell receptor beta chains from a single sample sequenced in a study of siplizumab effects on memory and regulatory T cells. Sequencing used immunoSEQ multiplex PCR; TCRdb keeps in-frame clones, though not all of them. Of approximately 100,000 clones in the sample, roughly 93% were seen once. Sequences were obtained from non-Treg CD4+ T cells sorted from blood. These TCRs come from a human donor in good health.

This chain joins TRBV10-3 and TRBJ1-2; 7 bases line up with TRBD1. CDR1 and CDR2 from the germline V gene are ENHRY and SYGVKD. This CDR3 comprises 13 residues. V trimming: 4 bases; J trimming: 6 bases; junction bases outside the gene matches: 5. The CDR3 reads CAISATGWNGYTF. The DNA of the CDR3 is TGTGCCATCAGTGCGACAGGGTGGAATGGCTACACCTTC.

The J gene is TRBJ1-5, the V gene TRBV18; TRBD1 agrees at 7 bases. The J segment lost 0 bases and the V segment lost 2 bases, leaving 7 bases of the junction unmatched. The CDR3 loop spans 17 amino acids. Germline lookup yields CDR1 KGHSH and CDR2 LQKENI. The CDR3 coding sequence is TGTGCCAGCTCACCAGTTAGAGGGGGCTATAGCAATCAGCCCCAGCATTTT. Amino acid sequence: CASSPVRGGYSNQPQHF.

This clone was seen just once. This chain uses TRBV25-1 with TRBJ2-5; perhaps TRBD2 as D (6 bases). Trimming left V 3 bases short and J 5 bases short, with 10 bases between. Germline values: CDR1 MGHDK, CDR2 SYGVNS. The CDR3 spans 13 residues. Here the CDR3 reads CASSDGTRETQYF. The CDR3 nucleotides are TGTGCCAGCAGTGACGGGACTCGGGAGACCCAGTACTTC. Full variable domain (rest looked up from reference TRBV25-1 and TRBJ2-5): EADIYQTPRYLVIGTGKKITLECSQTMGHDKMYWYQQDPGMELHLIHYSYGVNSTEKGDLSSESTVSRIRTEHFPLTLESARPSHTSQYLCASSDGTRETQYFGPGTRLLVL.

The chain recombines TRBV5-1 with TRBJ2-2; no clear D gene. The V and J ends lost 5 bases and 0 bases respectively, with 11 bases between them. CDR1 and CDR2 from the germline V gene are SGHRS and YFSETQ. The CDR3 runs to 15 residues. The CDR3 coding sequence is TGCGCCAGCAGTCCAGGAGTTTCGAACACCGGGGAGCTGTTTTTT. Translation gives CASSPGVSNTGELFF. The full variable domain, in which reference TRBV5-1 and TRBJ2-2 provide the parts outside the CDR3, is KAGVTQTPRYLIKTRGQQVTLSCSPISGHRSVSWYQQTPGQGLQFLFEYFSETQRNKGNFPGRFSGRQFSNSRSEMNVSTLELGDSALYLCASSPGVSNTGELFFGEGSRLTVL.

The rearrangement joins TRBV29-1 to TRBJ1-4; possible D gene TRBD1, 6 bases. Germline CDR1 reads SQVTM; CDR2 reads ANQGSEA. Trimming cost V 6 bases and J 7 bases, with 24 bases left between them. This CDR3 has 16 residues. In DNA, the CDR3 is TGCAGCGTAGCGAACCTAGGACAGTCTAGAGGTGAAAAACTGTTTTTT. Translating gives CSVANLGQSRGEKLFF.

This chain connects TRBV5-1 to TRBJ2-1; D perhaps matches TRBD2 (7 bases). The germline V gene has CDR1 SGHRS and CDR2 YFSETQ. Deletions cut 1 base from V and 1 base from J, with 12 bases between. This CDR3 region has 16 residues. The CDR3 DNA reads TGCGCCAGCAGCTTGCTGGCGGGGGCGTCCTACAATGAGCAGTTCTTC. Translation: CASSLLAGASYNEQFF.

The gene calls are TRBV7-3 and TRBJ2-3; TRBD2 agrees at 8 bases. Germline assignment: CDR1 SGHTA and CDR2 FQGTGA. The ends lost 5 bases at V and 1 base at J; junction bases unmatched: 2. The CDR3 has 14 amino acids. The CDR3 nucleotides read TGTGCCAGCAGCCGGGGGGGCGGCACAGATACGCAGTATTTT. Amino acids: CASSRGGGTDTQYF.